Included here is one T cell receptor beta chain sequence, with context. There are many counts of this clonotype. There is no known antigen for this receptor. One base away there is no much larger clone; base qualities are not given. The data derive from a study of CDR3 diversity in severe acne (dated by TCRdb to the late 2010s). From its cysteine to its phenylalanine, the CDR3 spans 14 amino acids. CDR3 DNA is the only sequence kept; it has 42 bases, read in frame from the first base. From V the trimming removes 3 bases and from J it removes 5 bases, while the gene matches leave 8 bases of the junction unaccounted for. As encoded in the germline V gene, CDR1 is SGHRS while CDR2 is YFSETQ. Library prep was done by PCR. The sample was run on an Illumina HiSeq 2000. TCRdb's own reprocessing of the public reads used fastp at Q25 and MiXCR and kept productive beta chains. For every CDR3 protein sequence, its rows merge into one entry that carries the most common genes and DNA. For this sample the table gives 90,000 or so distinct CDR3 sequences, of which about 52% were detected only once. The ten largest clones add up to 10% of the sample.

The clonotype originates from a male donor in good health, serving as a control. The chain is encoded by TRBV5-1 joined to TRBJ2-7, with 7 bases matching TRBD2. The sample comprised blood. The CDR3 loop reads CASSSRTRVHEQYF. The DNA reads as follows: TGCGCCAGCAGCTCCCGGACTAGAGTCCACGAGCAGTACTTC.